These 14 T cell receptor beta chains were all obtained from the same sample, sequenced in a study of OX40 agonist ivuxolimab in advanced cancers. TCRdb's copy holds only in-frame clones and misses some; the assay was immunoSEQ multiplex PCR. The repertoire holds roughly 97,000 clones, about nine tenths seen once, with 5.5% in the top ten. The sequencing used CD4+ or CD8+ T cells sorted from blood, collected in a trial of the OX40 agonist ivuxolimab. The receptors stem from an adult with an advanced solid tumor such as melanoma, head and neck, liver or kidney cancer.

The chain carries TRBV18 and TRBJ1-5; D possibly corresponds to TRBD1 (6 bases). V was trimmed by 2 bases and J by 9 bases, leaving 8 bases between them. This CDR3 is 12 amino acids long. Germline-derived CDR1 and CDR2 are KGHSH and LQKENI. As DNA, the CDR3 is TGTGCCAGCTCACCAGAGGGGGGGCCCCAGCATTTT. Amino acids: CASSPEGGPQHF.

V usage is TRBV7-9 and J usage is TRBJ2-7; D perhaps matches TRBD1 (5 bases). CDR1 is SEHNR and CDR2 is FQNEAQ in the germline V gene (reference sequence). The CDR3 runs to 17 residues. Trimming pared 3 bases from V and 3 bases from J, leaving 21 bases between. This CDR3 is CASSLGTGISRRYEQYF. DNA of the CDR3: TGTGCCAGCAGCTTGGGTACAGGAATAAGTCGCCGCTACGAGCAGTACTTC.

This CDR3 reads CASFWTAQETQYF. The CDR3 bases are TGTGCCAGCTTCTGGACCGCGCAAGAGACCCAGTACTTC. The genes are TRBV18 and TRBJ2-5; no clear D. CDR1 is KGHSH, CDR2 LQKENI, per germline. The CDR3 spans 13 residues. Trimming took 7 bases from V and 2 from J, leaving 11 bases between them.

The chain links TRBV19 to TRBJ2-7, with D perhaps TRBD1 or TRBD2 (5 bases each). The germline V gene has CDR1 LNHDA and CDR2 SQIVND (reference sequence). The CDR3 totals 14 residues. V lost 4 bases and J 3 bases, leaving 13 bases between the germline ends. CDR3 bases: TGTGCCAGTAGTAGCCTTGGGACGAACTACGAGCAGTACTTC. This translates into CASSSLGTNYEQYF.

The chain's CDR3 is CASSSSDRGHYEQYF. The DNA for the CDR3 is TGTGCCAGCAGCTCCTCCGACAGGGGCCACTACGAGCAGTACTTC. This sequence joins TRBV13 and TRBJ2-7; 8 bases are shared with TRBD1. Germline trimming cut 4 bases from V and 3 bases from J; bases unmatched to any gene: 8. Germline loops: CDR1 PRHDT, CDR2 FYEKMQ (reference sequence). The CDR3 has 15 amino acids. Full variable domain (outside the CDR3, taken from reference TRBV13 and TRBJ2-7): AAGVIQSPRHLIKEKRETATLKCYPIPRHDTVYWYQQGPGQDPQFLISFYEKMQSDKGSIPDRFSAQQFSDYHSELNMSSLELGDSALYFCASSSSDRGHYEQYFGPGTRLTVT.

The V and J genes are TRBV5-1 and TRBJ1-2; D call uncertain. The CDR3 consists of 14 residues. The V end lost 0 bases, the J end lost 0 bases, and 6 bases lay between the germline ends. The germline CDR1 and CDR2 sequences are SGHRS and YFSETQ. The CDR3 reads CASSLEDPNYGYTF. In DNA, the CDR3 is TGCGCCAGCAGCTTGGAGGATCCTAACTATGGCTACACCTTC. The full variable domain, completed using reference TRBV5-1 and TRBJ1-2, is KAGVTQTPRYLIKTRGQQVTLSCSPISGHRSVSWYQQTPGQGLQFLFEYFSETQRNKGNFPGRFSGRQFSNSRSEMNVSTLELGDSALYLCASSLEDPNYGYTFGSGTRLTVV.

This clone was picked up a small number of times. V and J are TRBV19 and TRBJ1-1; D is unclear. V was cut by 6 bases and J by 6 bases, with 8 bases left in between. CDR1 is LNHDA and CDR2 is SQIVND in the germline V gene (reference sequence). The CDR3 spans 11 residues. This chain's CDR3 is CASRGYPEAFF. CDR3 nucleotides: TGTGCCAGTAGGGGGTACCCTGAAGCTTTCTTT.

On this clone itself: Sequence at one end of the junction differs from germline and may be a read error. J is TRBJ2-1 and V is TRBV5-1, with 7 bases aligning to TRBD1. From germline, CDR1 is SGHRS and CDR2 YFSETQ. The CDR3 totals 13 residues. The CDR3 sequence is CASSLVEGQERFF. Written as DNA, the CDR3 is TGCGCCAGCAGCTTGGTAGAAGGACAGGAGCGGTTCTTC.

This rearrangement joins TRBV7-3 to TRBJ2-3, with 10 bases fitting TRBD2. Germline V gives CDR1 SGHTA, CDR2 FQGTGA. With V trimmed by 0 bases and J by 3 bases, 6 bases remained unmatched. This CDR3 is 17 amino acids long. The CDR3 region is CASSLTAGGPSTDTQYF. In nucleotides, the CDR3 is TGTGCCAGCAGCTTAACAGCGGGGGGGCCCAGTACAGATACGCAGTATTTT. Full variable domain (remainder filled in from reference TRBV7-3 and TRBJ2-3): GAGVSQTPSNKVTEKGKYVELRCDPISGHTALYWYRQSLGQGPEFLIYFQGTGAADDSGLPNDRFFAVRPEGSVSTLKIQRTERGDSAVYLCASSLTAGGPSTDTQYFGPGTRLTVL.

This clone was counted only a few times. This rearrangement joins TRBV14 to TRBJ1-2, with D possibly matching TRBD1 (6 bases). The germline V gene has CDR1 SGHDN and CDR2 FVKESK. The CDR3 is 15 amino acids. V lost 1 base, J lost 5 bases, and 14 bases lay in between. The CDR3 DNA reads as TGTGCCAGCAGCCAAGGTGGACAGAAACTATATGGCTACACCTTC. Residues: CASSQGGQKLYGYTF.

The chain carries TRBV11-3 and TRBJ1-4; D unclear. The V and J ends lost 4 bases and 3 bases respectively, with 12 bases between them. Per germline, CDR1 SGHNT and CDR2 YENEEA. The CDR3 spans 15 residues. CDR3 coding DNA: TGTGCCAGCAGCTACGCTGGGTTAGCTAATGAAAAACTGTTTTTT. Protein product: CASSYAGLANEKLFF.

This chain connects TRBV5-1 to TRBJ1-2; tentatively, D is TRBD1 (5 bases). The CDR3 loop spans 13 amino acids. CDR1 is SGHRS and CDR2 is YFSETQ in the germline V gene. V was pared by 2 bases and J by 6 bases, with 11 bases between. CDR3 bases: TGCGCCAGCAGCTTCCGGGGGAAGGATGGCTACACCTTC. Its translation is CASSFRGKDGYTF.

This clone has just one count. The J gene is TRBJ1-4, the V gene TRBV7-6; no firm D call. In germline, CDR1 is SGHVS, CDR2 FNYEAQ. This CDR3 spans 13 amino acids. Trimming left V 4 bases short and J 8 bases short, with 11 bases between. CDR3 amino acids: CASSSGVEEKLFF. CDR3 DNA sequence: TGTGCCAGCAGCTCCGGGGTGGAAGAAAAACTGTTTTTT.

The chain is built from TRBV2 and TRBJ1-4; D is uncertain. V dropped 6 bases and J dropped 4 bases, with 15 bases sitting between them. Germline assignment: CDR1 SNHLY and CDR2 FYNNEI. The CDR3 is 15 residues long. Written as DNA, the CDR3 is TGTGCCAGCAGCCCCTCTGGTCTGGGTAATGAAAAACTGTTTTTT. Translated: CASSPSGLGNEKLFF.